This T cell receptor beta chain derives from a study of spatial heterogeneity in lung cancer (dated by TCRdb to the late 2010s). In terms of the full investigation: The donors were some 70 patients from the lung TRACERx cohort who had early-stage, untreated non-small cell lung cancer. Beta-chain transcripts were consistently detected in greater numbers than alpha-chain transcripts, which likely reflected higher beta-chain transcript abundance. Follow-up PBMC samples were sequenced whenever the samples were available, and the median time to follow-up was about 25 months after resection. At surgery, 220 tumor regions, 61 to 65 matched nontumor lung samples and 56 PBMC samples were TCR-sequenced for both alpha and beta chains. In the raw uncorrected reads, each unique combination of TCR and UMI appeared on average more than ten times. Nonsynonymous mutation counts, determined by whole-exome sequencing of tumor tissue, were related to features of the TCR repertoire. TCR alpha and beta repertoires were quantitatively compared across multiple tumor regions, matched nontumor lung and blood in non-small cell lung cancer.

Reading the label with the study, this specimen's time point is: blood at routine non-recurrence follow-up after resection. Whole RNA extracted from tumor and nontumor lung tissue, or from cryopreserved PBMC samples, was used for TCR sequencing without cell sorting. Only patients with enough RNA available from two or more tumor regions were chosen for TCR sequencing. Counted from cysteine to phenylalanine, this CDR3 has 14 amino acids. The kept DNA is CDR3 alone, 42 bases in frame from the first base. The germline V gene yields SGHRS for CDR1 and YFSETQ for CDR2. Ends trimmed: V by 5 bases, J by 2 bases; bases unmatched to a gene: 3. The library relied on 5' RACE. The instrument was a NextSeq 500. The TCR library protocol attached a unique molecular identifier to each TCR cDNA molecule to allow correction of PCR and sequencing errors. The study's own analysis went as follows. Decombinator tools were used for TCR identification, UMI-based error correction and CDR3 extraction. TCRs above a frequency of 2 per 1,000, corresponding to the top 1% of the tumor frequency distribution, were defined as expanded. Each repertoire was subsampled 100 times to 5,000 TCRs, after which Renyi diversity was computed with the R vegan package. CDR3 similarity networks were constructed using string-kernel similarity of amino acid triplets, with links drawn between CDR3s whose pairwise similarity was above 0.82. TCRdb redid the processing of the public reads, applying fastp at Q25 and MiXCR, and retained in-frame beta chains. Rows are combined by CDR3 protein, so each entry shows the most common genes and DNA. The V and J calls reflect TCRdb's pipeline rather than the authors' work. The sample yields around 110,000 distinct CDR3 sequences; more than 9% were counted once. Roughly 15% of the sample belongs to the ten largest clones.

The study at large found these results: Ubiquitous expanded tumor TCRs were found in blood more often at tumor resection than at routine follow-up. Confirming at a functional level the hypothesis that regional TCRs recognize regional mutations was considered to require additional single-cell paired TCR alpha and beta sequencing. Only 14 patients were included in the comparisons of baseline and follow-up blood repertoires.

Ten or more counts support this clonotype. Its target antigen remains unknown. Base qualities are not at hand, and no much larger clone is one base apart. The sequence was collected from a male donor with early-stage non-small cell lung cancer. Recombination linked TRBV5-1 to TRBJ2-2; 7 junctional bases match TRBD1. Sequencing used PBMCs, obtained at follow-up. CDR3 reads: CASRDRSNTGELFF. The nucleotide sequence reads TGCGCCAGCAGGGACAGGAGTAACACCGGGGAGCTGTTTTTT. With the portions outside the CDR3 filled from the reference TRBV5-1 and TRBJ2-2 genes, the complete variable region becomes KAGVTQTPRYLIKTRGQQVTLSCSPISGHRSVSWYQQTPGQGLQFLFEYFSETQRNKGNFPGRFSGRQFSNSRSEMNVSTLELGDSALYLCASRDRSNTGELFFGEGSRLTVL.